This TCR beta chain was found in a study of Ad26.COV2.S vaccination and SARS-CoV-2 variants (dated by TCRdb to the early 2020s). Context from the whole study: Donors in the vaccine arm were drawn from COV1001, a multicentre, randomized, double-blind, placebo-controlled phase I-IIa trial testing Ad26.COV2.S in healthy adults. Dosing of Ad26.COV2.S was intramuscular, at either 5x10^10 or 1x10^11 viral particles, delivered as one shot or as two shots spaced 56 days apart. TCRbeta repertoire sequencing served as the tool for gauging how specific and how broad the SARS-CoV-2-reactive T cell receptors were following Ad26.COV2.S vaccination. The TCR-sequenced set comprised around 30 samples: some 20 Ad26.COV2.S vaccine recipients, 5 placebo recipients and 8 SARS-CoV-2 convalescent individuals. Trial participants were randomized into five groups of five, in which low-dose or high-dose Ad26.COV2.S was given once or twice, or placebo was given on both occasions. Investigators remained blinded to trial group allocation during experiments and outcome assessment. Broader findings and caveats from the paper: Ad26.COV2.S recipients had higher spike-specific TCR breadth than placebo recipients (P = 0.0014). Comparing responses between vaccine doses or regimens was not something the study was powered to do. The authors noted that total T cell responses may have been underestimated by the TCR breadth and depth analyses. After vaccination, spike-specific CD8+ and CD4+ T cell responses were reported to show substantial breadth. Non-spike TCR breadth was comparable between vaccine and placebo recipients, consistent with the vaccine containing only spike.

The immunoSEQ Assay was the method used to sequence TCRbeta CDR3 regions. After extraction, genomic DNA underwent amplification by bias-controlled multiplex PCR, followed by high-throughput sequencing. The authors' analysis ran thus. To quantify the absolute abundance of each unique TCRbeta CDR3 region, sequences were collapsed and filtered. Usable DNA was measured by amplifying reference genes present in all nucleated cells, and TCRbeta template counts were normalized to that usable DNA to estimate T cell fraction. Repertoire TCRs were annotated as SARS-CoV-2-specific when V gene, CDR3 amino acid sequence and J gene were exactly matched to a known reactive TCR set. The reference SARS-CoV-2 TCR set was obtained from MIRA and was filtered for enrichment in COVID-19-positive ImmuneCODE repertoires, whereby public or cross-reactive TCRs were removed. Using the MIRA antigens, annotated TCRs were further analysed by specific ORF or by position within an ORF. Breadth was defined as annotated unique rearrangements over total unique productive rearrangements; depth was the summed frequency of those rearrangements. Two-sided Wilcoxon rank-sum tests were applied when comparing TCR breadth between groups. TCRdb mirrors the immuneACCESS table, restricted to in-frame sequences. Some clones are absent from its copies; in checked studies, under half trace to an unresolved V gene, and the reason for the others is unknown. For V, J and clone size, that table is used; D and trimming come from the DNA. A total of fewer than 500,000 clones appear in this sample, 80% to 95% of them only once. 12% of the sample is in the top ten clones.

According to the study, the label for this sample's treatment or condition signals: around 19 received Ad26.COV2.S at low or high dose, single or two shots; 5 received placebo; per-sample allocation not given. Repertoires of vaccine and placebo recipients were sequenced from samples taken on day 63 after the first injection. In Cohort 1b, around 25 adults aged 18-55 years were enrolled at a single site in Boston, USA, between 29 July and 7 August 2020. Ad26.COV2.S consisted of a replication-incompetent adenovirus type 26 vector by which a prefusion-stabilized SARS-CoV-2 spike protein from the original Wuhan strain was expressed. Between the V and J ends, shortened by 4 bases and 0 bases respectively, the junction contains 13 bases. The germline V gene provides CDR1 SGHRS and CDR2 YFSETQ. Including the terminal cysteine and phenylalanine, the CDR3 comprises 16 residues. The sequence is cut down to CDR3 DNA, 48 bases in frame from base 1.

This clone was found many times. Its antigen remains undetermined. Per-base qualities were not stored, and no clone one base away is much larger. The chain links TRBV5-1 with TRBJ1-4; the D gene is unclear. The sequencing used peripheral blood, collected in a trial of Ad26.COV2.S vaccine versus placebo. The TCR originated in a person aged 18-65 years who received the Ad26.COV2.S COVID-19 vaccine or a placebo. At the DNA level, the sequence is TGCGCCAGCAGCCCCTCCCTACAGACAACTAATGAAAAACTGTTTTTT. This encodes CASSPSLQTTNEKLFF. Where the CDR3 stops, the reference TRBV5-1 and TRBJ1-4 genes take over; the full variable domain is KAGVTQTPRYLIKTRGQQVTLSCSPISGHRSVSWYQQTPGQGLQFLFEYFSETQRNKGNFPGRFSGRQFSNSRSEMNVSTLELGDSALYLCASSPSLQTTNEKLFFGSGTQLSVL.